The subject of this entry is one T cell receptor beta chain. Its antigen has not been determined. Within one base of it there is no much larger clone, and no base qualities were kept. V and J are trimmed by 4 bases and 8 bases, and the gene matches miss 8 bases of the junction. The CDR3 contains 16 residues, cysteine and phenylalanine counted. Just the 48-base CDR3 DNA is kept, in frame starting at base 1. CDR1 and CDR2, looked up from the germline V gene (reference sequence), are LNHDA and SQIVND. TCRbeta CDR3 regions were amplified from genomic DNA by means of the immunoSEQ Assay, a bias-controlled multiplex PCR. On the authors' methods: The number of nucleated cells in each sample was estimated from the amplification of reference gene primers within the assay. To quantify the absolute abundance of each unique TCRbeta CDR3 rearrangement, sequence reads were collapsed and filtered. Productive Simpson clonality was computed per sample as the square root of Simpson's diversity index over productive rearrangements. TCRdb stores this immuneACCESS table with in-frame sequences only. Part of the clones is absent; in the studies checked, under half of the shortfall reflects unresolved V genes, and no reason is known for the rest. V, J and clone size derive from that table, while D and trimming were established from the DNA sequence. This sample has 190,000 or so clones in its table, and over 80% of those were observed once. The top ten hold roughly 1.2% of the sample.

The sample originates from a study of blood T cell repertoires in COVID-19 (TCRdb year 2020). With regard to the full study: Samples from collaborators originated in the United States, Italy and Spain and spanned both the acute and convalescent phases of COVID-19. The material from the prospective study consisted of cDNA or gDNA derived from T cells, B-cell-depleted T cells, or PBMCs. Deeply sampled blood TCRbeta repertoires from subjects exposed to, actively infected with, or recovered from COVID-19 were included in the dataset. The repertoires were made available in a free public database intended to serve as a resource for research on the immune response to SARS-CoV-2. The samples were drawn from two sources: the first 160 participants of the ongoing ImmuneRACE study, and 1,000 to 1,500 subjects contributed by 6 global collaborators. The sample metadata nearly always contained a de-identified subject ID, COVID-19 status, age in years and sex. Where available, HLA class I and class II types were taken from metadata supplied by the sample provider and were not determined by assay-based typing.

Enrolling through a virtual design, the prospective study's participants ranged in age from roughly 18 to 89 years and lived across roughly 23 United States geographic areas. Cohort assignment in the prospective study relied on participant-reported clinical history from a screening survey and a study questionnaire. Recovered participants in ImmuneRACE Cohort 3 were defined as having two consecutive negative NP/OP PCR tests, clearance from a healthcare professional, or resolution of symptoms. In the prospective study, whole blood, serum and a nasopharyngeal or oropharyngeal swab were collected from each participant by mobile phlebotomists. Over a 2-month period, participants in the prospective study had the option of providing additional blood draws and questionnaires. Before DNA extraction, prospective study blood samples were shipped either frozen or at room temperature. What the research found in general, with its limitations: The quantity of clinical and demographic metadata differed by source and by participant and was supplied without curation.

This receptor was obtained from a man younger than 45 who had recovered from COVID-19. This receptor chain uses TRBV19 and TRBJ2-3; TRBD2 aligns with 14 central bases. Sequenced material: PBMCs or T cells enriched from blood (not recorded which). The CDR3 region has the sequence CASSTWGGTSGSTQYF. Here is the DNA: TGTGCCAGTAGTACCTGGGGGGGGACTAGCGGGAGTACGCAGTATTTT.